This T cell receptor beta chain was identified in a study of T cell responses to AZD1222 COVID-19 vaccine. The germline CDR1 and CDR2 sequences are KGHDR and SFDVKD. Trimming shortened V by 9 bases and J by 9 bases, and 13 bases separated the two germline ends. There are 12 residues in the CDR3. Assay used: immunoSEQ multiplex PCR; TCRdb lists only in-frame clones, some missing. The sample holds more than 100,000 clones, just over 90% seen once. Sequencing used peripheral blood, obtained 28 days after the second AZD1222 dose. This clonotype was sampled from an adult who received the AZD1222 COVID-19 vaccine. This sequence joins TRBV24-1 and TRBJ2-2, with D perhaps matching TRBD1 (5 bases). CDR3 residues: CATSQDHRELFF. The CDR3 DNA reads TGTGCCACCTCACAGGACCACCGGGAGCTGTTTTTT.